Below, 22 T cell receptor beta chains from the same sample are listed, as sequenced in a study of shared clonotypes between healthy human individuals. This table comes from immunoSEQ multiplex PCR, and its TCRdb copy is limited to in-frame clones, with some not included. The repertoire consists of hundreds of thousands of clones, with around two thirds occurring once and the leading ten covering 1.5% to 2%. The sequenced sample consisted of memory CD4+ T cells sorted from blood. The subset here: CD45RA-negative fraction. All receptors derive from a woman in her twenties or thirties in good health.

This clone was detected once. The V gene is TRBV28, the J gene TRBJ2-3; D is perhaps TRBD1 or TRBD2 (6 bases each). Germline loops: CDR1 MDHEN, CDR2 SYDVKM. This CDR3 is 12 amino acids long. V shed 6 bases and J shed 4 bases, with 8 bases lying between them. The CDR3, as DNA: TGTGCCAGCAGAGGGGGGCCAGATACGCAGTATTTT. Translation gives CASRGGPDTQYF.

This sequence joins TRBV5-4 and TRBJ1-1, with 8 bases identical to TRBD1. Germline V CDR1 and CDR2: SGHNT, YYREEE (reference sequence). CDR3 length equals 15 residues. J was trimmed by 7 bases and V by 4 bases; bases with no gene match: 12. The CDR3 sequence: CASSPPRGHGDEAFF. The CDR3 DNA reads TGTGCCAGCAGCCCGCCCAGGGGGCATGGCGATGAAGCTTTCTTT.

This clone has a count of ten or more. The rearrangement uses TRBV4-2 and TRBJ1-5, with D maybe TRBD1 (6 bases). Germline lookup yields CDR1 LGHNA and CDR2 YNFKEQ. V was clipped by 1 base and J by 5 bases, with 12 bases between them. This CDR3 contains 15 residues. DNA for the CDR3: TGTGCCAGCAGCCAAGGACAGGAGGGACATCAGCCCCAGCATTTT. Translating it yields CASSQGQEGHQPQHF.

The DNA for the CDR3 is TGCGCCAGCAGCTGGACTAGCGGGATCCAAGAGACCCAGTACTTC. Its protein is CASSWTSGIQETQYF. The chain carries TRBV5-1 and TRBJ2-5, with 12 positions matching TRBD2. CDR1 is SGHRS and CDR2 is YFSETQ in the germline V gene. CDR3 length: 15 amino acids. V lost 3 bases to trimming and J lost 1 base; unmatched junction nucleotides: 1.

The gene calls are TRBV28 and TRBJ1-2; D is possibly TRBD1 (5 bases). This CDR3 is 15 amino acids long. From germline, CDR1 is MDHEN and CDR2 SYDVKM. V lost 6 bases to trimming and J lost 4 bases, with 18 bases between them. The CDR3 region is CASRMMGGEGYGYTF. CDR3 bases: TGTGCCAGCAGGATGATGGGGGGGGAGGGCTATGGCTACACCTTC.

The genes are TRBV7-3 and TRBJ2-7; 7 positions agree with TRBD1. From germline, CDR1 is SGHTA and CDR2 FQGTGA. The V segment lost 2 bases and the J segment 1 base; nucleotides outside the gene matches: 5. The CDR3 is 15 residues long. The CDR3 bases are TGTGCCAGCAGCTTAGTGTGGGGACAGTCCTACGAGCAGTACTTC. The encoded protein is CASSLVWGQSYEQYF.

The chain joins TRBV6-5 to TRBJ2-2; D is unclear. Trimming left V 1 base short and J 5 bases short, with 2 bases between. The germline V gene has CDR1 MNHEY and CDR2 SVGAGI. This CDR3 has 12 amino acids. The CDR3 protein is CASSYLTGELFF. In DNA, the CDR3 is TGTGCCAGCAGTTACTTGACCGGGGAGCTGTTTTTT.

The chain carries TRBV7-9 and TRBJ1-1, with 8 nucleotides matching TRBD1. CDR1 is SEHNR, CDR2 FQNEAQ, per germline (reference sequence). The CDR3 is made up of 14 amino acids. J gave up 3 bases and V 4 bases, and 4 bases lay outside the gene matches. The CDR3 sequence is CASSSPRGHTEAFF. DNA of the CDR3: TGTGCCAGCAGCTCCCCCAGGGGGCACACTGAAGCTTTCTTT.

This clone was detected only once. The CDR3 DNA is TGTGCCAGCAGTGTATTACGGGGATCCTACAATGAGCAGTTCTTC. It is translated as CASSVLRGSYNEQFF. This chain joins TRBV6-1 and TRBJ2-1, with D perhaps TRBD2 (5 bases). Per the germline V gene, CDR1 is MNHNS and CDR2 is SASEGT. The CDR3 spans 15 residues. V shed 4 bases and J shed 1 base, with 11 bases lying between them.

This chain uses TRBV7-2 with TRBJ2-7; possibly TRBD2 for D (5 bases). The CDR3 is 17 amino acids. CDR1 is SGHTA and CDR2 is FQGNSA in the germline V gene. Trimming cost V 4 bases and J 1 base, with 20 bases left between them. The CDR3 protein is CASSSTNPEVGSYEQYF. For the CDR3, the DNA is TGTGCCAGCAGCTCCACCAACCCGGAGGTAGGATCCTACGAGCAGTACTTC.

This clone was observed once. The chain is built from TRBV7-9 and TRBJ2-7, with 9 positions matching TRBD2. This CDR3 has 17 residues. Germline-derived CDR1 and CDR2 are SEHNR and FQNEAQ (reference sequence). With 4 bases clipped from V and 3 bases from J, the junction kept 13 bases outside the gene matches. The CDR3 protein is CASSSPLRLAGNYEQYF. CDR3 bases: TGTGCCAGCAGCTCCCCACTCCGGCTAGCGGGAAACTACGAGCAGTACTTC.

This chain's CDR3 is CASSFTSGRDTGELFF. The CDR3 nucleotides read TGTGCCAGCAGTTTTACTAGCGGGAGGGACACCGGGGAGCTGTTTTTT. The V gene is TRBV6-5, the J gene TRBJ2-2, with 13 bases matching TRBD2. The CDR3 runs 16 residues. Germline CDR1 MNHEY, CDR2 SVGAGI. After removal of 4 bases from V and 3 bases from J, the junction contained 2 bases not matched to a gene.

This clone has just one count. The chain is built from TRBV7-2 and TRBJ1-5; 9 positions match TRBD1. Germline V lookup: CDR1 SGHTA, CDR2 FQGNSA. The CDR3 is 18 amino acids. Losses at the gene ends were 5 bases for V and 0 bases for J; bases not matched to a gene: 11. The CDR3 loop is CASSTRQGGNPSNQPQHF. CDR3 in DNA: TGTGCCAGCAGCACCCGACAGGGGGGAAACCCTAGCAATCAGCCCCAGCATTTT. Variable domain in full (rest from reference TRBV7-2 and TRBJ1-5): GAGVSQSPSNKVTEKGKDVELRCDPISGHTALYWYRQSLGQGLEFLIYFQGNSAPDKSGLPSDRFSAERTGGSVSTLTIQRTQQEDSAVYLCASSTRQGGNPSNQPQHFGDGTRLSIL.

The chain is built from TRBV5-4 and TRBJ2-3; weak D call: TRBD2 (5 bases). V was pared by 2 bases and J by 8 bases, with 18 bases between. This CDR3 contains 15 residues. The germline CDR1 and CDR2 sequences are SGHNT and YYREEE (reference sequence). This CDR3 reads CASSLDRTLSGTQYF. DNA of the CDR3: TGTGCCAGCAGCTTAGATAGGACTTTGTCGGGTACGCAGTATTTT.

This clone was detected once. CDR3 protein: CASRSDGNSGNTIYF. The CDR3, as DNA: TGTGCCAGCAGAAGCGACGGAAACTCTGGAAACACCATATATTTT. This chain links TRBV6-5 with TRBJ1-3; unclear D gene. The V and J ends lost 6 bases and 0 bases respectively, with 12 bases between them. The CDR3 runs to 15 residues. Germline CDR1 MNHEY, CDR2 SVGAGI.

Concerning this clone itself: This clone may be a read error of a much larger clone one base away. Within the sample, other DNA sequences also encode this same CDR3. The chain has TRBV7-3 and TRBJ2-1; 9 bases are shared with TRBD2. V lost 2 bases and J lost 5; bases outside the gene matches: 1. In germline, CDR1 is SGHTA, CDR2 FQGTGA. This CDR3 has 14 amino acids. The CDR3, as DNA: TGTGCCAGCAGCTTAGCGGGAGGGAACAATGAGCAGTTCTTC. It encodes CASSLAGGNNEQFF.

V is TRBV7-3 and J is TRBJ1-1; D unclear. Germline CDR1 is SGHTA and CDR2 is FQGTGA. V was pared by 2 bases and J by 1 base, with 5 bases between. The CDR3 sequence is 13 residues long. CDR3 coding DNA: TGTGCCAGCAGCTTATCCGCGAACACTGAAGCTTTCTTT. Encoded protein: CASSLSANTEAFF.

This clone was detected only a few times. The chain combines TRBV6-1 with TRBJ1-2; 10 bases line up with TRBD1. Germline CDR1 and CDR2: MNHNS and SASEGT. Trimming at V came to 6 bases and at J to 4 bases, leaving 8 bases not matched to a gene. This CDR3 region has 15 residues. CDR3 DNA: TGTGCCAGCAGCCTTGAGGGACAGGGGATCTATGGCTACACCTTC. Translated, it gives CASSLEGQGIYGYTF.

CDR3 in amino acids: CASSSPGQSIYEQYF. The CDR3 region has the DNA TGTGCCAGCAGTTCCCCGGGACAGTCTATATACGAGCAGTACTTC. The chain has TRBV5-4 and TRBJ2-7; 7 bases line up with TRBD1. Germline-derived CDR1 and CDR2 are SGHNT and YYREEE (reference sequence). Losses at the gene ends were 5 bases for V and 4 bases for J; bases not matched to a gene: 12. The CDR3 has 15 residues.

The rearrangement uses TRBV19 and TRBJ1-4; D gene ambiguous. V shed 5 bases and J shed 1 base, with 8 bases lying between them. This CDR3 has 14 amino acids. Germline V CDR1 and CDR2: LNHDA, SQIVND (reference sequence). CDR3 in DNA: TGTGCCAGTAGTCAGGCAGAAACTAATGAAAAACTGTTTTTT. Translating it yields CASSQAETNEKLFF.

V gene TRBV28 combines with J gene TRBJ2-7; 7 positions match TRBD1. The CDR3 length is 15 residues. Germline V lookup: CDR1 MDHEN, CDR2 SYDVKM. The junction had 14 bases not matched to a gene; V was cut back by 8 bases and J by 4 bases. CDR3 coding DNA: TGTGCCAGCGCAAGATTAGGGGGCGCGGCTTACGAGCAGTACTTC. It is translated as CASARLGGAAYEQYF.

The chain employs TRBV10-3 and TRBJ2-7; unclear D gene. The CDR3 contains 15 residues. V was trimmed by 2 bases and J by 4 bases, leaving 15 bases between them. CDR1 is ENHRY and CDR2 is SYGVKD in the germline V gene. CDR3 amino acids: CAISEQTLSWYEQYF. Here the CDR3 DNA reads TGTGCCATCAGTGAGCAAACTCTGTCTTGGTACGAGCAGTACTTC.